What follows describes a single T cell receptor (beta chain). These data belong to a study of blood T cell repertoires in COVID-19. The CDR3 totals 11 residues. Trimming removed 1 base at V and 9 bases at J, with 7 bases between. The germline CDR1 and CDR2 sequences are DFQATT and SNEGSKA (reference sequence). Generated by immunoSEQ multiplex PCR, the TCRdb table keeps only in-frame clones and is missing some. Here the sample spans a few hundred thousand clones, around nine tenths being singletons. Sequencing input: PBMCs or T cells enriched from blood (not recorded which). The chain joins TRBV20-1 to TRBJ1-5; D remains ambiguous. This clonotype was sampled from a woman aged 35 to 49 who had recovered from COVID-19. The CDR3 coding sequence is TGCAGTGCTAGAGGGGAGGGGCCCCAGCATTTT. Translating gives CSARGEGPQHF.